This entry lists 26 T cell receptor beta chains sequenced from one sample in a study of control samples from healthy donors and cancer patients. Here immunoSEQ multiplex PCR was the method, and the copy in TCRdb shows in-frame clones only, minus some. The top ten clones hold almost 40% of a sample with 130,000 or so clones, around 90% of them seen once. The sample was blood. The receptors originated from a man aged 50-60 years in good health.

The chain links TRBV11-3 to TRBJ2-1; D remains ambiguous. Germline V gives CDR1 SGHNT, CDR2 YENEEA. The CDR3 loop spans 15 amino acids. V lost 2 bases and J 0 bases, leaving 8 bases between the germline ends. The CDR3 DNA reads as TGTGCCAGCAGCTTAAATGTCTACTCCTACAATGAGCAGTTCTTC. Its translation is CASSLNVYSYNEQFF.

The genes are TRBV29-1 and TRBJ2-2; no reliable D call. Germline V gene sequence: CDR1 SQVTM, CDR2 ANQGSEA. The V end was cut by 6 bases, the J end by 0 bases, with 8 bases between. CDR3 size: 13 residues. The CDR3 nucleotides read TGCAGCGTGTACGAGCCGAACACCGGGGAGCTGTTTTTT. Residues: CSVYEPNTGELFF.

The V and J genes are TRBV9 and TRBJ2-3; 10 nucleotides agree with TRBD1. Germline assignment: CDR1 SGDLS and CDR2 YYNGEE. CDR3 size: 16 residues. The J segment lost 0 bases and the V segment lost 3 bases, leaving 4 bases of the junction unmatched. The CDR3 DNA follows: TGTGCCAGCAGCGGACAGGGGGCCACTAGCACAGATACGCAGTATTTT. It specifies CASSGQGATSTDTQYF.

This chain joins TRBV6-5 and TRBJ1-2; D is unclear. Germline values: CDR1 MNHEY, CDR2 SVGAGI. V was trimmed by 9 bases and J by 4 bases, leaving 9 bases between them. The CDR3 totals 11 residues. Here the CDR3 DNA reads TGTGCCAGTAATGGTGGCTATGGCTACACCTTC. The encoded protein is CASNGGYGYTF.

The V gene is TRBV11-2, the J gene TRBJ1-2; D is perhaps TRBD1 (5 bases). Germline CDR1 reads SGHAT; CDR2 reads FQNNGV. CDR3 length equals 15 residues. Trimming took off 2 bases at V and 7 bases at J, with 17 bases between the two ends. CDR3 protein: CASSLLMGGDAGYTF. The CDR3 DNA sequence: TGTGCCAGCAGCTTATTAATGGGGGGGGATGCTGGCTACACCTTC.

In DNA, the CDR3 is TGTGCCAGCAGCGTAGGGGTCACACAGGGTGAGACCTTC. Translated: CASSVGVTQGETF. The chain carries TRBV9 and TRBJ1-2, with D possibly matching TRBD1 (6 bases). Between the trimmed V and J ends, which lost 0 bases and 14 bases, there was a span of 17 bases. The CDR3 is 13 amino acids. Germline assignment: CDR1 SGDLS and CDR2 YYNGEE.

This clone was observed once. The J gene is TRBJ1-5, the V gene TRBV6-6; the match to TRBD1 covers 7 bases. Unmatched junction bases numbered 3, after V lost 4 bases and J lost 3 bases. Germline CDR1 reads MNHNY; CDR2 reads SVGAGI (reference sequence). The CDR3 length is 14 residues. CDR3 DNA sequence: TGTGCCAGCAGTTCGGGACAGCCCAATCAGCCCCAGCATTTT. Amino acid sequence: CASSSGQPNQPQHF.

The genes are TRBV5-1 and TRBJ1-6, with a tentative D call TRBD1 (5 bases). Trimming left V 2 bases short and J 3 bases short, with 6 bases between. Germline V gene lookup returns CDR1 SGHRS and CDR2 YFSETQ. The length of the CDR3 is 14 residues. CDR3 residues: CASSFDSYNSPLHF. As DNA, the CDR3 is TGCGCCAGCAGCTTTGACAGCTATAATTCACCCCTCCACTTT.

This chain uses TRBV6-4 with TRBJ1-2; D unclear. CDR1 and CDR2 from the germline V gene are MRHNA and SNTAGT. The CDR3 is 15 residues long. Trimming left V 4 bases short and J 3 bases short, with 15 bases between. CDR3 nucleotides: TGTGCCAGCAGTGTCAAGAGCAGTAATTACTATGGCTACACCTTC. Protein product: CASSVKSSNYYGYTF.

The chain combines TRBV6-5 with TRBJ1-2; maybe TRBD1 (6 bases). The V and J ends lost 3 bases and 7 bases respectively, with 18 bases between them. CDR1 and CDR2 (germline): MNHEY, SVGAGI. The CDR3 has 15 amino acids. CDR3 residues: CASSYGGGRSGGYTF. CDR3 DNA: TGTGCCAGCAGTTATGGGGGGGGCCGGTCGGGTGGCTACACCTTC.

The chain employs TRBV29-1 and TRBJ1-6; 8 bases line up with TRBD1. The CDR3 covers 14 residues. The V gene's germline CDR1 is SQVTM and CDR2 ANQGSEA. V shed 6 bases, J shed 8 bases, and the junction held 9 bases outside the gene matches. The CDR3 DNA is TGCAGCGTACAAGGGACAGGCCATGATTCACCCCTCCACTTT. It translates to CSVQGTGHDSPLHF.

The CDR3 loop is CASTLALLQGGEQYF. The CDR3 region has the DNA TGTGCCAGCACCCTTGCACTGCTACAGGGAGGCGAGCAGTACTTC. The chain links TRBV5-5 to TRBJ2-7; D is tentatively TRBD1 or TRBD2 (6 bases each). The CDR3 covers 15 residues. V lost 6 bases to trimming and J lost 6 bases, with 22 bases between them. CDR1 is SGHKS, CDR2 YYEKEE, per germline (reference sequence). The whole variable domain, remainder taken from reference TRBV5-5 and TRBJ2-7, is DAGVTQSPTHLIKTRGQQVTLRCSPISGHKSVSWYQQVLGQGPQFIFQYYEKEERGRGNFPDRFSARQFPNYSSELNVNALLLGDSALYLCASTLALLQGGEQYFGPGTRLTVT.

The chain is built from TRBV28 and TRBJ2-5; D remains unclear. CDR3 length: 13 amino acids. V gave up 9 bases and J gave up 1 base, with 12 bases separating them. Germline V lookup: CDR1 MDHEN, CDR2 SYDVKM. CDR3: CASGDTVQETQYF. Written as DNA, the CDR3 is TGTGCCAGTGGGGATACGGTCCAAGAGACCCAGTACTTC.

This chain uses TRBV5-6 with TRBJ1-2; 11 nucleotides line up with TRBD1. The ends lost 4 bases at V and 8 bases at J; junction bases unmatched: 7. The CDR3 is 14 amino acids. Germline V CDR1 and CDR2: SGHDT, YYEEEE. CDR3: CASSAGQGVWGYTF. DNA of the CDR3: TGTGCCAGCAGCGCGGGACAGGGGGTTTGGGGCTACACCTTC.

DNA for the CDR3: TGTGCCAGCAGCTTAGTGCCGGGGGCCGGCACAGATACGCAGTATTTT. Its protein is CASSLVPGAGTDTQYF. V usage is TRBV7-2 and J usage is TRBJ2-3, with D tentatively TRBD1 or TRBD2 (6 bases each). The V and J ends lost 1 base and 1 base respectively, with 12 bases between them. The CDR3 extends over 16 amino acids. Germline loops: CDR1 SGHTA, CDR2 FQGNSA.

The chain recombines TRBV6-6 with TRBJ2-3; 11 nucleotides align to TRBD2. This CDR3 is built from 16 residues. The V and J ends lost 2 bases and 3 bases, in that order; junction bases with no gene match: 4. CDR1 MNHNY and CDR2 SVGAGI come from the germline V gene (reference sequence). CDR3 nucleotide sequence: TGTGCCAGCAGTTACCCTCTAGCGGGGGGAACAGATACGCAGTATTTT. The encoded protein is CASSYPLAGGTDTQYF.

The chain uses TRBV27 and TRBJ1-1, with 8 bases matching TRBD1. CDR1 and CDR2 (germline): MNHEY, SMNVEV (reference sequence). The junction had 4 bases not matched to a gene; V was cut back by 0 bases and J by 10 bases. The CDR3 totals 13 residues. DNA of the CDR3: TGTGCCAGCAGTTTATCCCAGGGGGCAGGAGCTTTCTTT. Translating it yields CASSLSQGAGAFF.

The V call is TRBV30, the J call TRBJ2-7; 10 nucleotides agree with TRBD1. The V gene end was trimmed by 2 bases and the J gene end by 3 bases; junction bases not matched to a gene: 7. Germline V gene sequence: CDR1 GTSNPN, CDR2 SVGIG (reference sequence). The CDR3 has 15 residues. The CDR3 nucleotides are TGTGCCTGGAGTCAGGGACAGGGGCTCCACTACGAGCAGTACTTC. Translation gives CAWSQGQGLHYEQYF. The full variable domain, completed using reference TRBV30 and TRBJ2-7, is SQTIHQWPATLVQPVGSPLSLECTVEGTSNPNLYWYRQAAGRGLQLLFYSVGIGQISSEVPQNLSASRPQDRQFILSSKKLLLSDSGFYLCAWSQGQGLHYEQYFGPGTRLTVT.

The chain links TRBV9 to TRBJ2-1; tentatively, D is TRBD1 (5 bases). Germline CDR1 SGDLS, CDR2 YYNGEE. The CDR3 contains 14 residues. The V end was cut by 0 bases, the J end by 1 base, with 5 bases between. The CDR3 loop is CASSVEGSYNEQFF. The CDR3 DNA follows: TGTGCCAGCAGCGTAGAGGGGTCCTACAATGAGCAGTTCTTC.

V and J are TRBV7-9 and TRBJ2-3; possibly TRBD1 for D (6 bases). This CDR3 region has 15 residues. The V end was cut by 3 bases, the J end by 5 bases, with 15 bases between. Germline loops: CDR1 SEHNR, CDR2 FQNEAQ (reference sequence). The CDR3 DNA reads as TGTGCCAGCAGCTTCTCCCAGGGGATGGGAGATACGCAGTATTTT. Translating it yields CASSFSQGMGDTQYF.

The V call is TRBV18, the J call TRBJ2-3; 8 nucleotides line up with TRBD2. The CDR3 runs to 14 residues. Germline values: CDR1 KGHSH, CDR2 LQKENI. Trimming at V came to 3 bases and at J to 4 bases, leaving 3 bases not matched to a gene. This CDR3 reads CASSPAGGPDTQYF. The CDR3 bases are TGTGCCAGCTCACCGGCGGGGGGTCCAGATACGCAGTATTTT.

The gene calls are TRBV25-1 and TRBJ1-4, with 7 bases aligning to TRBD1. The CDR3 loop spans 17 amino acids. Trimming at V came to 5 bases and at J to 4 bases, leaving 13 bases not matched to a gene. CDR1 and CDR2 (germline): MGHDK, SYGVNS. The CDR3 bases are TGTGCCAGCAGTCAGGGACAGTCTCAACCAAGTAATGAAAAACTGTTTTTT. This translates into CASSQGQSQPSNEKLFF.

J is TRBJ2-7 and V is TRBV6-5; possible D gene TRBD1, 5 bases. V lost 6 bases and J 0 bases, leaving 15 bases between the germline ends. Germline lookup yields CDR1 MNHEY and CDR2 SVGAGI. This CDR3 is 15 amino acids long. The CDR3 DNA reads TGTGCCAGCAGCTTAGACAGACTTAGCTCCTACGAGCAGTACTTC. It codes for CASSLDRLSSYEQYF.

The sample holds one count of this clone. V is TRBV6-5 and J is TRBJ2-5; TRBD2 matches 10 bases. The V gene end was trimmed by 7 bases and the J gene end by 3 bases; junction bases not matched to a gene: 5. The CDR3 is 14 amino acids. The V gene's germline CDR1 is MNHEY and CDR2 SVGAGI. The CDR3 spells CASTASGGKETQYF. For the CDR3, the DNA is TGTGCCAGCACTGCTAGCGGGGGAAAAGAGACCCAGTACTTC.

This chain links TRBV10-3 with TRBJ2-1, with D perhaps matching TRBD1 or TRBD2 (5 bases each). The CDR3 sequence is 15 residues long. Germline lookup yields CDR1 ENHRY and CDR2 SYGVKD. V lost 1 base, J lost 5 bases, and 12 bases lay in between. As DNA, the CDR3 is TGTGCCATCAGTGAGTTAGAAGGGGACCACAATGAGCAGTTCTTC. Translated, it gives CAISELEGDHNEQFF.

The CDR3 spells CASSSRGADYNSPLHF. The CDR3 bases are TGTGCCAGCAGCTCTCGAGGGGCGGACTATAATTCACCCCTCCACTTT. This chain joins TRBV16 and TRBJ1-6, with D possibly being TRBD1 (5 bases). V shed 5 bases and J shed 3 bases, with 14 bases lying between them. This CDR3 is 16 amino acids long. The germline V gene encodes CDR1 KGHSY and CDR2 FQNENV. The full variable domain, with the rest looked up from reference TRBV16 and TRBJ1-6, is GEEVAQTPKHLVRGEGQKAKLYCAPIKGHSYVFWYQQVLKNEFKFLISFQNENVFDETGMPKERFSAKCLPNSPCSLEIQATKLEDSAVYFCASSSRGADYNSPLHFGNGTRLTVT.